This T cell receptor (beta chain) was documented in a study of blood T cell repertoires in COVID-19. The V end was cut by 1 base, the J end by 5 bases, with 12 bases between. The CDR3 spans 15 residues. Germline V gene data show CDR1 as LGHDT and CDR2 as YNNKEL (reference sequence). Measured with immunoSEQ multiplex PCR; TCRdb has only the in-frame clones, and not every one. The sample includes under 70,000 clones, about nine tenths of them seen just once. This clonotype originated in a man older than 75 with acute or convalescent COVID-19. Sequences were obtained from peripheral blood. The chain links TRBV3-1 (or the pseudogene TRBV3-2) to TRBJ2-1; no definite D call. CDR3 sequence reads: CASSQGSGGNNEQFF. CDR3 bases: TGTGCCAGCAGCCAAGGTAGTGGCGGAAACAATGAGCAGTTCTTC.